These 3 T cell receptor beta chains were sequenced from one sample in a study of Ad26.COV2.S vaccination and SARS-CoV-2 variants. Data came from immunoSEQ multiplex PCR; TCRdb stores just in-frame clones and leaves some out. The sample has around 100,000 clones; around three quarters are singletons. This specimen was peripheral blood, taken after recovery from COVID-19. Receptor source: a human donor who had recovered from COVID-19.

This clone was seen more than once but under ten times. The chain couples TRBV6-2 or TRBV6-3 to TRBJ2-3; D gene ambiguous. Deletions cut 0 bases from V and 10 bases from J, with 14 bases between. Looked up from germline, CDR1 is MNHEY and CDR2 is SVGEGT. CDR3 length: 14 residues. The CDR3 region is CASSYSRYGEAQYF. The CDR3, as DNA: TGTGCCAGCAGTTACTCGAGATATGGAGAGGCGCAGTATTTT.

J is TRBJ1-2 and V is TRBV5-1; D is perhaps TRBD1 (6 bases). This CDR3 is built from 12 residues. Trimming took 0 bases from V and 6 from J, leaving 6 bases between them. The germline V gene encodes CDR1 SGHRS and CDR2 YFSETQ. The CDR3 bases are TGCGCCAGCAGCTTGGAGGGGGATGGCTACACCTTC. Its translation: CASSLEGDGYTF. Drawing the rest from reference TRBV5-1 and TRBJ1-2, the complete variable domain is KAGVTQTPRYLIKTRGQQVTLSCSPISGHRSVSWYQQTPGQGLQFLFEYFSETQRNKGNFPGRFSGRQFSNSRSEMNVSTLELGDSALYLCASSLEGDGYTFGSGTRLTVV.

This chain connects TRBV30 to TRBJ1-6, with 8 bases aligning to TRBD1. V dropped 7 bases and J dropped 6; count of bases not matched to a gene: 5. This CDR3 has 13 amino acids. CDR1 and CDR2 from the germline V gene are GTSNPN and SVGIG (reference sequence). CDR3 in DNA: TGTGCCTTGCGGGACAGGTCTAATTCACCCCTCCACTTT. Translating gives CALRDRSNSPLHF. Together with reference TRBV30 and TRBJ1-6, the CDR3 gives the full variable domain: SQTIHQWPATLVQPVGSPLSLECTVEGTSNPNLYWYRQAAGRGLQLLFYSVGIGQISSEVPQNLSASRPQDRQFILSSKKLLLSDSGFYLCALRDRSNSPLHFGNGTRLTVT.